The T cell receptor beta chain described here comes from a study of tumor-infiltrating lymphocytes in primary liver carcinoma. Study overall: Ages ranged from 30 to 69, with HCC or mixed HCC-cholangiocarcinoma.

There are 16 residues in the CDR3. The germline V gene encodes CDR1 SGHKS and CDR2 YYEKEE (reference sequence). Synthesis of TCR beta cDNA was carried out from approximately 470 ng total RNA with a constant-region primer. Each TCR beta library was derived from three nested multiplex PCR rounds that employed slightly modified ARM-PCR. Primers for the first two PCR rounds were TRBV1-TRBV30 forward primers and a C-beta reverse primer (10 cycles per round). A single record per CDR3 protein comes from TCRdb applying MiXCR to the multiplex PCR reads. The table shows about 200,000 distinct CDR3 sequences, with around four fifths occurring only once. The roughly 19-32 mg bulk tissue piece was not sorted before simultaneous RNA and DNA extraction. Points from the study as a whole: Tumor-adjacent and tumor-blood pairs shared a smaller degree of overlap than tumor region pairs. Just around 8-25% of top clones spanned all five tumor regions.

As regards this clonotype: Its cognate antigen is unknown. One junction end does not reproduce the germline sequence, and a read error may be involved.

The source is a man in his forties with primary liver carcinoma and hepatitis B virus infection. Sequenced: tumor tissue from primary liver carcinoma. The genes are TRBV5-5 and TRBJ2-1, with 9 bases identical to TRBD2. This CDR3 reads CASSSLGTSSGTEEFF. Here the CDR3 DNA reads TGTGCCAGCAGCTCCTTAGGGACTAGCAGCGGGACTGAGGAGTTCTTC.